The T cell receptor beta chain under discussion was sequenced for a study of early T cells in non-severe SARS-CoV-2 infection. TCRdb independently ran MiXCR on the 5' RACE reads; one entry per CDR3 protein. The sample lists 46,000 or so distinct CDR3 sequences; less than 15% were seen once. This clonotype came up many times. Between the trimmed V and J ends, which lost 6 bases and 8 bases, there was a span of 19 bases. The CDR3 length is 14 residues. Germline CDR1 KGHSH, CDR2 LQKENI. The chain joins TRBV18 to TRBJ1-2; D is perhaps TRBD1 (6 bases). The material sequenced was whole blood. This TCR was sampled from an adult who was a healthcare worker with PCR-confirmed SARS-CoV-2 infection or an uninfected control (not recorded which). The CDR3 sequence: CASSPSTGSAGYTF. The CDR3 DNA sequence: TGTGCCAGCTCCCCTAGTACAGGGAGCGCGGGCTACACCTTC.